These 23 T cell receptor beta chains were all obtained from the same sample, sequenced in a study of a mutant IDH1 vaccine in newly diagnosed glioma. Profiled with immunoSEQ multiplex PCR; TCRdb holds only in-frame clones, not every one. The data contain tens of thousands of clones, around 90% of them singletons. No antigen has been assigned to these receptors. Time point denoted: week 47, end of study. The investigators gave 300 ug of mutant IDH1 20-mer peptide in each vaccine dose, together with topical imiquimod. The specimen comprised PBMCs, sampled from a glioma patient whose treatment included an IDH1 peptide vaccine. The receptors originated from a man aged 35 to 55 with glioma.

Concerning this clone itself: At one end the junction does not follow the germline gene, possibly because of a read error. This chain joins TRBV7-7 and TRBJ2-2; TRBD2 matches 11 bases. The CDR3 loop spans 16 amino acids. Germline CDR1 SSHAT, CDR2 FNYEAQ (reference sequence). As DNA, the CDR3 is TGTGCTAGCAGCTTGGGACTAGCGGTTAACACCGGGGAGCTGTTTTTT. Translated: CASSLGLAVNTGELFF.

The rearrangement uses TRBV27 and TRBJ1-6; D is possibly TRBD1 (6 bases). Germline loops: CDR1 MNHEY, CDR2 SMNVEV (reference sequence). V was cut by 5 bases and J by 7 bases, with 12 bases left in between. CDR3 length: 14 amino acids. For the CDR3, the DNA is TGTGCCAGCAGTGGCAGGGGACCCAATTCACCCCTCCACTTT. Translation: CASSGRGPNSPLHF.

CDR3 loop: CASSNGGRLETQYF. DNA of the CDR3: TGTGCCAGCAGCAACGGGGGGAGGTTGGAGACCCAGTACTTC. The V call is TRBV9, the J call TRBJ2-5, with 7 bases identical to TRBD2. CDR3 size: 14 residues. Trimming took 4 bases from V and 5 from J; bases not matched to a gene: 8. CDR1 and CDR2 from the germline V gene are SGDLS and YYNGEE.

V is TRBV23-1 and J is TRBJ1-1; weak D call: TRBD1 (5 bases). Being an ORF, TRBV23-1 has a function that is uncertain. The CDR3 loop spans 14 amino acids. The germline V and J ends were trimmed by 8 bases and 1 base, with 14 bases remaining between them. CDR3 region: CASPLGDGNTEAFF. The DNA of the CDR3 is TGCGCCAGCCCCCTCGGGGACGGGAACACTGAAGCTTTCTTT.

The chain has TRBV28 and TRBJ2-7; TRBD1 matches 11 bases. In germline, CDR1 is MDHEN, CDR2 SYDVKM. The CDR3 contains 15 residues. Germline trimming cut 5 bases from V and 5 bases from J; bases unmatched to any gene: 8. Here the CDR3 reads CASSLTGQGANEQYF. Here the CDR3 DNA reads TGTGCCAGCAGTCTGACAGGACAGGGGGCGAACGAGCAGTACTTC. The variable domain in full, with the rest retrieved from reference TRBV28 and TRBJ2-7, is DVKVTQSSRYLVKRTGEKVFLECVQDMDHENMFWYRQDPGLGLRLIYFSYDVKMKEKGDIPEGYSVSREKKERFSLILESASTNQTSMYLCASSLTGQGANEQYFGPGTRLTVT.

The chain combines TRBV4-1 with TRBJ2-5; TRBD1 is a possible D gene (6 bases). The V gene lost 4 bases and the J gene lost 4 bases, with 10 bases spanning the gap. The V gene's germline CDR1 is MGHRA and CDR2 YSYEKL. The length of the CDR3 is 13 residues. CDR3 region: CASSRGPGETQYF. The DNA of the CDR3 is TGCGCCAGCAGCCGGGGGCCCGGAGAGACCCAGTACTTC.

The gene calls are TRBV19 and TRBJ1-1; no firm D call. CDR3 length: 14 amino acids. V was shortened by 3 bases and J by 4 bases, with 12 bases between the two germline ends. Germline assignment: CDR1 LNHDA and CDR2 SQIVND (reference sequence). The chain's CDR3 is CASSIVGQVTEAFF. The CDR3, as DNA: TGTGCCAGTAGTATTGTCGGGCAGGTCACTGAAGCTTTCTTT.

CDR3 coding DNA: TGTGCCAGCAGTTGGACAGTGAACACCGGGGAGCTGTTTTTT. It translates to CASSWTVNTGELFF. V usage is TRBV2 and J usage is TRBJ2-2; D might be TRBD1 (6 bases). V lost 5 bases, J lost 1 base, and 8 bases lay in between. The CDR3 spans 14 residues. CDR1 SNHLY and CDR2 FYNNEI come from the germline V gene.

The chain employs TRBV5-1 and TRBJ1-1; 7 nucleotides line up with TRBD1. Per germline, CDR1 SGHRS and CDR2 YFSETQ. With V trimmed by 0 bases and J by 13 bases, 9 bases remained unmatched. The CDR3 spans 13 residues. The CDR3 bases are TGCGCCAGCAGCTTGGGCGACAGGGATGTGGTTTTCTTT. It codes for CASSLGDRDVVFF.

The V call is TRBV2, the J call TRBJ1-5, with a weak D call TRBD1 (5 bases). Germline-derived CDR1 and CDR2 are SNHLY and FYNNEI. The CDR3 loop spans 13 amino acids. The germline V and J ends were trimmed by 5 bases and 3 bases, with 8 bases remaining between them. The CDR3 is CASSRQTNQPQHF. The CDR3 coding sequence is TGTGCCAGCAGTCGACAGACCAATCAGCCCCAGCATTTT.

The chain recombines TRBV18 with TRBJ2-1; the match to TRBD1 covers 10 bases. CDR3 length equals 15 residues. Losses at the gene ends were 2 bases for V and 6 bases for J; bases not matched to a gene: 4. Germline V gene lookup returns CDR1 KGHSH and CDR2 LQKENI. The chain's CDR3 is CASSPRDRGVNEQFF. Written as DNA, the CDR3 is TGTGCCAGCTCACCAAGGGACAGGGGTGTCAATGAGCAGTTCTTC.

V gene TRBV29-1 combines with J gene TRBJ2-1; D unclear. V lost 6 bases to trimming and J lost 4 bases, with 16 bases between them. The CDR3 covers 14 residues. In germline, CDR1 is SQVTM, CDR2 ANQGSEA. CDR3 amino acids: CSVFRITDYNEQFF. In DNA, the CDR3 is TGCAGCGTCTTCCGCATTACAGATTACAATGAGCAGTTCTTC.

V gene TRBV4-1 combines with J gene TRBJ2-6; a possible D gene is TRBD2 (6 bases). The CDR3 consists of 16 residues. Germline CDR1 MGHRA, CDR2 YSYEKL. The V end was cut by 0 bases, the J end by 0 bases, with 6 bases between. The CDR3 DNA reads as TGCGCCAGCAGCCAAGAAGCGGGCTCTGGGGCCAACGTCCTGACTTTC. Amino acid sequence: CASSQEAGSGANVLTF.

V is TRBV9 and J is TRBJ1-2; D is undetermined. The CDR3 contains 13 residues. Per the germline V gene, CDR1 is SGDLS and CDR2 is YYNGEE. V was shortened by 0 bases and J by 4 bases, with 7 bases between the two germline ends. CDR3 nucleotide sequence: TGTGCCAGCAGCGTAGGATGGAGCTATGGCTACACCTTC. This codes for CASSVGWSYGYTF.

The chain employs TRBV18 and TRBJ2-2; possibly TRBD1 or TRBD2 for D (5 bases each). V was trimmed by 6 bases and J by 4 bases, leaving 15 bases between them. Germline values: CDR1 KGHSH, CDR2 LQKENI. CDR3 length: 15 amino acids. The DNA of the CDR3 is TGTGCCAGCTCCCCGGGACGCTGGGGCACCGGGGAGCTGTTTTTT. Translation: CASSPGRWGTGELFF. Full variable domain (rest looked up from reference TRBV18 and TRBJ2-2): NAGVMQNPRHLVRRRGQEARLRCSPMKGHSHVYWYRQLPEEGLKFMVYLQKENIIDESGMPKERFSAEFPKEGPSILRIQQVVRGDSAAYFCASSPGRWGTGELFFGEGSRLTVL.

J is TRBJ2-7 and V is TRBV11-2; 10 bases are a match to TRBD2. Germline values: CDR1 SGHAT, CDR2 FQNNGV. The CDR3 is made up of 16 amino acids. Unmatched junction bases numbered 9, after V lost 5 bases and J lost 2 bases. CDR3 nucleotides: TGTGCCAGCAGCCTGTCTCTAGCGGGGGCCACCTACGAGCAGTACGTC. This codes for CASSLSLAGATYEQYV.

The chain couples TRBV14 to TRBJ2-3; TRBD1 matches 7 bases. Germline-derived CDR1 and CDR2 are SGHDN and FVKESK. V was pared by 4 bases and J by 6 bases, with 16 bases of the junction left unmatched. The CDR3 is made up of 17 amino acids. Written as DNA, the CDR3 is TGTGCCAGCAGCCCAAGAACAGGGGATCAATTTCGTGATACGCAGTATTTT. As protein: CASSPRTGDQFRDTQYF.

This CDR3 reads CASSPPSTDTQYF. The CDR3 DNA reads as TGTGCCAGCTCACCCCCTAGCACAGATACGCAGTATTTT. This rearrangement joins TRBV18 to TRBJ2-3; D is uncertain. V lost 3 bases, J lost 0 bases, and 4 bases lay in between. Germline loops: CDR1 KGHSH, CDR2 LQKENI. The CDR3 spans 13 residues.

J is TRBJ2-7 and V is TRBV28; 8 bases agree with TRBD1. Trimming at V came to 5 bases and at J to 4 bases, leaving 7 bases not matched to a gene. The CDR3 has 14 amino acids. In germline, CDR1 is MDHEN, CDR2 SYDVKM. The CDR3 DNA sequence: TGTGCCAGCAGTCCCGGGACAGGAAGGTACGAGCAGTACTTC. This translates into CASSPGTGRYEQYF.

The V call is TRBV28, the J call TRBJ2-5, with D hard to call. The CDR3 spans 12 residues. Germline CDR1 and CDR2: MDHEN and SYDVKM. V was clipped by 6 bases and J by 5 bases, with 10 bases between them. The CDR3 is CASSLEHETQYF. The CDR3 DNA sequence: TGTGCCAGCAGCCTAGAGCATGAGACCCAGTACTTC.

The V call is TRBV4-3, the J call TRBJ1-1; D is unclear. The CDR3 consists of 16 residues. V gave up 1 base and J gave up 4 bases, with 16 bases separating them. The germline V gene encodes CDR1 LGHNA and CDR2 YSLEER. DNA for the CDR3: TGCGCCAGCAGCCAAGGCGGCCGTGGCCGTCCCACTGAAGCTTTCTTT. This sequence encodes CASSQGGRGRPTEAFF.

The rearrangement uses TRBV2 and TRBJ1-4; D call uncertain. The V end was cut by 5 bases, the J end by 8 bases, with 18 bases between. The CDR3 has 15 residues. From germline, CDR1 is SNHLY and CDR2 FYNNEI. The CDR3 region has the DNA TGTGCCAGCAGTCCGCTCTGGTCAGGAAACGAAAAACTGTTTTTT. This codes for CASSPLWSGNEKLFF.

V usage is TRBV12-5 and J usage is TRBJ2-1, with TRBD2 matching 14 bases. CDR1 and CDR2 from the germline V gene are LGHNT and FRNRAP. V lost 2 bases, J lost 10 bases, and 4 bases stayed unmatched. The CDR3 has 15 amino acids. This CDR3 reads CASGLSGLAGDEQFF. The CDR3 bases are TGTGCTAGTGGTTTGTCGGGACTAGCGGGAGACGAGCAGTTCTTC. Using reference TRBV12-5 and TRBJ2-1 for the parts outside the CDR3, the full variable domain is DARVTQTPRHKVTEMGQEVTMRCQPILGHNTVFWYRQTMMQGLELLAYFRNRAPLDDSGMPKDRFSAEMPDATLATLKIQPSEPRDSAVYFCASGLSGLAGDEQFFGPGTRLTVL.